The T cell receptor (beta chain) under discussion was sequenced for a study of cytomegalovirus exposure and HLA in healthy donors. The V and J ends lost 5 bases and 7 bases, in that order; junction bases with no gene match: 10. This CDR3 is 14 amino acids long. Germline CDR1 reads SEHNR; CDR2 reads FQNEAQ (reference sequence). These donors were members of the approximately 110-subject validation cohort, a group separate from the roughly 670-subject first cohort. On this clone: What it recognizes is unknown.

Notes on the study in general: The finding came from a later analysis; first-cohort TCR clusters tended to co-occur in the roughly 120 validation repertoires. In vitro assays verified that three CMV-associated chains recognized CMV antigens specifically.

Method: immunoSEQ multiplex PCR; TCRdb's copy keeps in-frame clones and lacks some. The sample holds over 200,000 clones; 70% to 90% are singletons and the top ten take about 2.7%. This TCR derives from a woman aged 18-29 years in good health and CMV-seronegative. The chain employs TRBV7-9 and TRBJ1-1; 7 bases map to TRBD1. The source material was PBMCs. The CDR3 DNA is TGTGCCAGCAGCACTACCGGGACAGATCTTGAAGCTTTCTTT. Its translation is CASSTTGTDLEAFF.